Below are 30 T cell receptor beta chains sequenced from a single sample in a study of regulatory T cells in long-lasting Graves disease. Combining iRepertoire HTBI primers with Arm-PCR of CDR3 regions, the authors built TCR beta libraries. Each CDR3 protein gets one entry after TCRdb re-called the multiplex PCR reads with MiXCR. The data show 450,000 to 600,000 distinct CDR3 sequences, roughly 13% seen once. The time point is: newly diagnosed GD, antithyroid drugs for less than 3 months. The TCR library was made from RNA that had been extracted from PBMCs in TRIzol. These records were also assigned to another study, of T cells in Graves' hyperthyroidism and ophthalmopathy.

Sample: peripheral blood mononuclear cells (PBMCs), taken at new diagnosis, from a patient treated with antithyroid drugs. These receptor sequences come from a man under 40 with Graves disease.

This clonotype was recorded at least ten times. The chain recombines TRBV6-1 with TRBJ2-5; no definite D call. CDR1 and CDR2 (germline): MNHNS, SASEGT. The CDR3 length is 15 residues. The ends were cut back, 5 bases at V and 2 bases at J, with 15 bases in the middle. DNA of the CDR3: TGTGCCAGCAGTCCCCGGGTGGGAAGGCAAGAGACCCAGTACTTC. This translates into CASSPRVGRQETQYF.

This clonotype was counted at least ten times. This chain connects TRBV7-9 to TRBJ2-3, with D possibly being TRBD2 (5 bases). CDR1 is SEHNR and CDR2 is FQNEAQ in the germline V gene (reference sequence). There are 15 residues in the CDR3. V was pared by 5 bases and J by 9 bases, with 21 bases between. The CDR3 is CASSPGLVGLETQYF. The CDR3 DNA follows: TGTGCCAGCAGCCCAGGACTGGTGGGCCTGGAGACGCAGTATTTT. Using reference TRBV7-9 and TRBJ2-3 for the parts outside the CDR3, the full variable domain is DTGVSQNPRHKITKRGQNVTFRCDPISEHNRLYWYRQTLGQGPEFLTYFQNEAQLEKSRLLSDRFSAERPKGSFSTLEIQRTEQGDSAMYLCASSPGLVGLETQYFGPGTRLTVL.

In this sample, this clonotype turned up many times. The chain joins TRBV2 to TRBJ2-7; D remains unclear. Germline CDR1 SNHLY, CDR2 FYNNEI. The CDR3 contains 12 residues. V was shortened by 6 bases and J by 6 bases, with 12 bases between the two germline ends. CDR3 DNA: TGTGCCAGCAGACCCATGGCACCCGAGCAGTACTTC. As protein: CASRPMAPEQYF.

This clonotype was seen ten or more times. V gene TRBV9 combines with J gene TRBJ1-6, with D maybe TRBD1 (6 bases). Germline V gene sequence: CDR1 SGDLS, CDR2 YYNGEE. The V and J ends lost 1 base and 7 bases respectively, with 12 bases between them. There are 15 residues in the CDR3. The DNA of the CDR3 is TGTGCCAGCAGCGTAAACGGACAGATAAATTCACCCCTCCACTTT. This translates into CASSVNGQINSPLHF. The whole variable domain, filled in from reference TRBV9 and TRBJ1-6, reads DSGVTQTPKHLITATGQRVTLRCSPRSGDLSVYWYQQSLDQGLQFLIQYYNGEERAKGNILERFSAQQFPDLHSELNLSSLELGDSALYFCASSVNGQINSPLHFGNGTRLTVT.

This clonotype showed up many times. The chain couples TRBV12-5 to TRBJ1-6; D is perhaps TRBD1 (6 bases). V was trimmed by 5 bases and J by 7 bases, leaving 15 bases between them. Germline values: CDR1 LGHNT, CDR2 FRNRAP. The CDR3 is 15 amino acids. The CDR3 loop is CASGRDIPGNSPLHF. CDR3 nucleotide sequence: TGTGCTAGTGGTAGGGACATACCGGGGAATTCACCCCTCCACTTT.

The chain combines TRBV2 with TRBJ1-6; D perhaps matches TRBD1 (6 bases). CDR1 is SNHLY, CDR2 FYNNEI, per germline. There are 14 residues in the CDR3. V lost 7 bases and J lost 7, with 14 bases in between. CDR3 DNA: TGTGCCAGCAAGGTGGACAGCCAAAATTCACCCCTCCACTTT. Translated, it gives CASKVDSQNSPLHF.

This clonotype was detected many times. The chain links TRBV18 to TRBJ2-1, with 8 bases fitting TRBD1. This CDR3 spans 12 amino acids. Germline CDR1 is KGHSH and CDR2 is LQKENI. After removal of 5 bases from V and 7 bases from J, the junction contained 1 base not matched to a gene. For the CDR3, the DNA is TGTGCCAGCTCAAGACAGGGGAATGAGCAGTTCTTC. As protein: CASSRQGNEQFF.

The chain uses TRBV20-1 and TRBJ2-7, with TRBD2 matching over 14 bases. The CDR3 extends over 14 amino acids. The germline gives CDR1 DFQATT, CDR2 SNEGSKA (reference sequence). V was clipped by 6 bases and J by 5 bases; unmatched bases: 6. The CDR3 bases are TGCAGTGCCCGACTAGCGGGAGGGCCTAACGAGCAGTACTTC. It translates to CSARLAGGPNEQYF.

The chain joins TRBV14 to TRBJ2-7, with D perhaps TRBD1 (5 bases). V lost 4 bases to trimming and J lost 8 bases, with 12 bases between them. CDR3 size: 12 residues. Per germline, CDR1 SGHDN and CDR2 FVKESK. CDR3 nucleotide sequence: TGTGCCAGCAGCCCCACGCAGGGAAAGCAGTACTTC. Translated: CASSPTQGKQYF.

This clonotype was detected many times. J is TRBJ1-6 and V is TRBV24-1; the D is unclear. CDR1 and CDR2 from the germline V gene are KGHDR and SFDVKD. Trimming pared 6 bases from V and 9 bases from J, leaving 11 bases between. The CDR3 consists of 13 residues. DNA for the CDR3: TGTGCCACCAGTTGGCTTTTAAGTTCACCCCTCCACTTT. Translation gives CATSWLLSSPLHF.

The chain employs TRBV28 and TRBJ2-1, with 13 bases aligning to TRBD2. This CDR3 has 15 amino acids. The V segment lost 4 bases and the J segment 9 bases; nucleotides outside the gene matches: 6. Germline V gene data show CDR1 as MDHEN and CDR2 as SYDVKM. The CDR3 is CASSSGLAGTVEQFF. As DNA, the CDR3 is TGTGCCAGCAGTTCGGGACTAGCGGGAACCGTTGAGCAGTTCTTC.

There are many counts of this clonotype. The chain has TRBV12-3 or TRBV12-4 and TRBJ2-3, with 10 bases lining up with TRBD2. The CDR3 length is 15 residues. V lost 5 bases, J lost 3 bases, and 5 bases stayed unmatched. CDR3 loop: CASSPLSGRTDTQYF. CDR3 nucleotides: TGTGCCAGCAGTCCCCTTAGCGGGAGGACAGATACGCAGTATTTT.

Only a few counts were recorded for this clonotype. The rearrangement links TRBV11-2 to TRBJ2-1; 10 bases map to TRBD2. Germline V gene lookup returns CDR1 SGHAT and CDR2 FQNNGV. After removal of 5 bases from V and 5 bases from J, the junction contained 27 bases not matched to a gene. This CDR3 region has 22 residues. CDR3 amino acids: CASSQARYPLAGGTILHNEQFF. CDR3 bases: TGTGCCAGCAGCCAAGCCCGGTATCCCTTAGCGGGAGGAACCATACTGCACAATGAGCAGTTCTTC.

This clonotype was found many times. This chain links TRBV7-2 with TRBJ1-2; no clear D gene. CDR1 is SGHTA, CDR2 FQGNSA, per germline. CDR3 length: 14 residues. V gave up 8 bases and J gave up 4 bases, with 17 bases separating them. The CDR3 DNA follows: TGTGCCAGCGGCACCTTACCGCGGCCCTATGGCTACACCTTC. Translating gives CASGTLPRPYGYTF.

The rearrangement links TRBV3-1 to TRBJ2-7; D gene ambiguous. Germline lookup yields CDR1 LGHDT and CDR2 YNNKEL (reference sequence). Deletions cut 3 bases from V and 4 bases from J, with 7 bases between. The CDR3 consists of 12 residues. The CDR3 sequence is CASSHDPYEQYF. CDR3 nucleotide sequence: TGTGCCAGCAGCCACGATCCTTACGAGCAGTACTTC.

This rearrangement joins TRBV14 to TRBJ2-2; D remains unclear. The V end lost 1 base, the J end lost 4 bases, and 4 bases lay between the germline ends. This CDR3 has 13 amino acids. The germline V gene has CDR1 SGHDN and CDR2 FVKESK. The CDR3 DNA reads as TGTGCCAGCAGCCAAGTCGTCACCGGGGAGCTGTTTTTT. Its translation: CASSQVVTGELFF.

This clonotype has a handful of counts. V gene TRBV5-6 combines with J gene TRBJ1-2; TRBD1 might be the D (6 bases). Trimming removed 5 bases from V and 4 bases from J, with 12 bases in between. The CDR3 contains 13 residues. CDR1 SGHDT and CDR2 YYEEEE come from the germline V gene. CDR3 amino acids: CASSSDRIYGYTF. The CDR3, as DNA: TGTGCCAGCAGTTCTGACAGGATCTATGGCTACACCTTC.

The CDR3, as DNA: TGCGCCAGCAGCTTGGACGGCCTTAGCCCCTATAATTCACCCCTCCACTTT. This translates into CASSLDGLSPYNSPLHF. The gene calls are TRBV5-1 and TRBJ1-6; D ambiguous. This CDR3 spans 17 amino acids. Germline V gene data show CDR1 as SGHRS and CDR2 as YFSETQ. Trimming stripped 0 bases from V and 2 bases from J, with 12 bases between.

There are many counts of this clonotype. V gene TRBV10-3 combines with J gene TRBJ2-3, with D possibly TRBD1 on 5 matching bases. The ends were cut back, 2 bases at V and 4 bases at J, with 7 bases in the middle. Germline assignment: CDR1 ENHRY and CDR2 SYGVKD. CDR3 length equals 13 residues. CDR3 protein: CAISEDSSDTQYF. CDR3 bases: TGTGCCATCAGTGAGGACAGCTCAGATACGCAGTATTTT.

This clonotype came up a few times. The chain couples TRBV7-8 to TRBJ2-7, with TRBD2 identical over 8 bases. The CDR3 covers 19 residues. J gave up 0 bases and V 1 base, and 14 bases lay outside the gene matches. Germline CDR1 and CDR2: SGHVS and FQNEAQ. The CDR3 is CASSLEGGRLAGFSYEQYF. The CDR3 DNA follows: TGTGCCAGCAGCTTAGAAGGCGGGAGGCTAGCGGGCTTCTCCTACGAGCAGTACTTC.

Many counts were recorded for this clonotype. The CDR3 DNA sequence: TGTGCTAGTGGTTTCGGAGCGGGGGCCACCTACGAGCAGTACTTC. Amino acids: CASGFGAGATYEQYF. This chain links TRBV12-5 with TRBJ2-7; 8 bases map to TRBD2. The CDR3 is made up of 15 amino acids. V lost 3 bases, J lost 2 bases, and 6 bases stayed unmatched. Germline CDR1 reads LGHNT; CDR2 reads FRNRAP.

This clonotype was detected ten times or more. The V and J genes are TRBV5-1 and TRBJ1-2; D may be TRBD1 (5 bases). V shed 4 bases and J shed 7 bases, with 17 bases lying between them. Germline lookup yields CDR1 SGHRS and CDR2 YFSETQ. This CDR3 comprises 14 residues. The CDR3 coding sequence is TGCGCCAGCAGCCCCAGGGAAGGCGGCGGTGGCTACACCTTC. Its translation: CASSPREGGGGYTF.

This clonotype occurred many times. The V call is TRBV25-1, the J call TRBJ2-1; D perhaps matches TRBD1 (6 bases). The CDR3 runs to 15 residues. V shed 2 bases and J shed 7 bases, with 15 bases lying between them. Germline V gives CDR1 MGHDK, CDR2 SYGVNS. Here the CDR3 DNA reads TGTGCCAGCAGTGAAGAGGTTGCGACAGGTAATGAGCAGTTCTTC. This sequence encodes CASSEEVATGNEQFF.

This clonotype showed up many times. The V call is TRBV12-3 or TRBV12-4, the J call TRBJ2-5; D is unresolved. Trimming took 5 bases from V and 1 from J, leaving 11 bases between them. The CDR3 consists of 14 residues. The CDR3: CASSLTGPQETQYF. As DNA, the CDR3 is TGTGCCAGCAGTCTGACCGGGCCCCAAGAGACCCAGTACTTC.

A few counts support this clonotype. This rearrangement joins TRBV5-1 to TRBJ2-7, with 10 bases lining up with TRBD2. Trimming cost V 4 bases and J 2 bases; bases outside gene matches: 6. Germline lookup yields CDR1 SGHRS and CDR2 YFSETQ. The CDR3 is 15 amino acids. The CDR3 nucleotides are TGCGCCAGCAGCGGTGTAGCGGGAGGTCCCTACGAGCAGTACTTC. Amino acid sequence: CASSGVAGGPYEQYF.

Worth noting for this clonotype: One end of the junction varies from germline; a read error may be responsible. The chain links TRBV12-3 or TRBV12-4 to TRBJ2-7, with D possibly matching TRBD1 (5 bases). This CDR3 contains 17 residues. The CDR3 reads CASREARSGRGDGYRTF. In DNA, the CDR3 is TGTGCCAGCCGTGAGGCCAGGTCCGGCCGCGGTGACGGGTACAGGACCTTC.

A remark on this clonotype: One end of the junction fails to match germline, which may point to a read error. The gene calls are TRBV7-2 and TRBJ1-3; D unclear. Germline assignment: CDR1 SGHTA and CDR2 FQGNSA. The CDR3 loop spans 14 amino acids. CDR3 amino acids: CASSFSGSGNAIYF. In DNA form, the CDR3 reads TGTGCCAGCAGCTTTTCGGGCTCTGGAAACGCCATATATTTT.

This clonotype was picked up one time. The J gene is TRBJ2-1, the V gene TRBV3-1, with 8 bases aligning to TRBD2. Germline V CDR1 and CDR2: LGHDT, YNNKEL (reference sequence). The J segment lost 2 bases and the V segment lost 1 base, leaving 7 bases of the junction unmatched. The CDR3 contains 17 residues. CDR3 residues: CASSQGVVTSAYNEQFF. The CDR3 DNA sequence: TGTGCCAGCAGCCAAGGGGTCGTGACTAGCGCCTACAATGAGCAGTTCTTC.

This clonotype came up many times. V usage is TRBV12-3 or TRBV12-4 and J usage is TRBJ2-3; D gene uncertain. V dropped 6 bases and J dropped 2 bases, with 9 bases sitting between them. The CDR3 runs to 13 residues. CDR3 amino acids: CASSQEITDTQYF. The DNA for the CDR3 is TGTGCCAGCAGCCAAGAGATCACAGATACGCAGTATTTT.

This clonotype has more than one count but fewer than ten. The chain is built from TRBV29-1 and TRBJ2-7; weak D call: TRBD1 (6 bases). This CDR3 contains 14 residues. Germline-derived CDR1 and CDR2 are SQVTM and ANQGSEA. For the CDR3, the DNA is TGCAGTGTCCGAAGAACAGGGAAAGCCTACGAGCAGTACTTC. Translation gives CSVRRTGKAYEQYF.